The rows below give T cell receptor beta chains drawn from one sample of a study of CD8 T cells in Susac syndrome. One entry per CDR3 protein, called by TCRdb with MiXCR from the immunoSEQ multiplex PCR reads. The sample lists 300,000 or so distinct CDR3 sequences, about 91% occurring once. The sequencing input was CD4+ T cells from PBMCs. All receptors derive from a human donor with multiple sclerosis. CDR3s include the opening cysteine and the closing phenylalanine or tryptophan. The D gene is left open where the match is weak. Size values are once, few and many counts, or a class for expanded clones, and some rows have none.

V	J	D	size	DNA	CDR3
TRBV6-2/TRBV6-3	TRBJ2-2	-	-	TGTGCCTCGGGGGATGGCCTGAGCTCGAACACCGGGGAGCTGTTTTTT	CASGDGLSSNTGELFF
TRBV30	TRBJ1-2	-	-	TGTGCCTCCGATCCCAACTATGGCTACACCTTC	CASDPNYGYTF
TRBV28	TRBJ2-7	-	-	TGTGCCAGCAGTCAGCGACTTGGCACCTACGAGCAGTACTTC	CASSQRLGTYEQYF
TRBV12-3/TRBV12-4	TRBJ2-1	TRBD2	-	TGTGCCAGCAGTCTAATAGCGGGAGCGCGGGAGCAGTTCTTC	CASSLIAGAREQFF
TRBV27	TRBJ2-6	-	-	TGTGCCAGCAGTTTAAGAGCTACCTCTGGGGCCAACGTCCTGACTTTC	CASSLRATSGANVLTF
TRBV20-1	TRBJ2-1	TRBD2	-	TGCAGTGCTAGAGATCCCCAGCGGGGGGTATCCTACAATGAGCAGTTCTTC	CSARDPQRGVSYNEQFF
TRBV29-1	TRBJ2-7	-	-	TGCAGCGGTGGACCAGGCTCCTACGAGCAGTACTTC	CSGGPGSYEQYF
TRBV19	TRBJ1-2	TRBD1	once	TGTGCCAGTAGTTCGACAGGGCGCTCCTATGGCTACACCTTC	CASSSTGRSYGYTF
TRBV18	TRBJ1-3	-	-	TGTGCCAGCTCACCAACTATGGTCGTCTCTGGAAACACCATATATTTT	CASSPTMVVSGNTIYF
TRBV7-2	TRBJ1-2	TRBD1	-	TGTGCCAGCAGCTTCCGGGACAGCTATGGCTACACCTTC	CASSFRDSYGYTF
TRBV12-3/TRBV12-4	TRBJ2-7	-	-	TGTGCCAGCAGCCCCGACAGTTCCTGGGTCGAGCAGTACTTC	CASSPDSSWVEQYF
TRBV23-1	TRBJ1-4	-	-	TGCGCCAGCAGTCAATACTCTAAACTGACGGAGGGAATGGATGAAAAACTGTTTTTT	CASSQYSKLTEGMDEKLFF
TRBV29-1	TRBJ1-5	TRBD1	-	TGCAGCGTTGGGACAGGGTGGAATCAGCCCCAGCATTTT	CSVGTGWNQPQHF